The 29 T cell receptor beta chains below were found in one sample sequenced in a study of blood T cells in healthy people across ages. Using a J-beta primer mix together with a sample-barcoded 5' primer, a second PCR was run for roughly 7 to 11 cycles. TCRdb redid the calling of the 5' RACE reads with MiXCR, one entry per CDR3 protein. The data hold around 1.5 million distinct CDR3 sequences, with 35% to 45% observed a single time. The sample consisted of blood. The source is a woman between 18 and 29 years old in good health.

This clonotype was observed a handful of times. The chain combines TRBV5-1 with TRBJ1-4; 7 nucleotides line up with TRBD1. Germline V gene data show CDR1 as SGHRS and CDR2 as YFSETQ. The CDR3 contains 14 residues. The V and J ends lost 3 bases and 4 bases, in that order; junction bases with no gene match: 3. The CDR3 bases are TGCGCCAGCAGCTCACAGGGGTATAATGAAAAACTGTTTTTT. Its protein is CASSSQGYNEKLFF.

This rearrangement joins TRBV12-3 or TRBV12-4 to TRBJ2-7; 8 bases map to TRBD2. Near its end, the DNA agrees better with TRBJ2-1, so the J call may be wrong. The CDR3 has 14 amino acids. Written as DNA, the CDR3 is TGTGCCAGCAGAGTTAGCGGGGCTTCCTTCGAGCAGTTCTTC. Its protein is CASRVSGASFEQFF.

This rearrangement joins TRBV27 to TRBJ2-7; 14 positions agree with TRBD2. The trim removed 6 bases at V and 5 bases at J, leaving 3 bases unmatched. Germline assignment: CDR1 MNHEY and CDR2 SMNVEV (reference sequence). This CDR3 comprises 14 residues. CDR3 residues: CASRPGLAGDEQYF. CDR3 coding DNA: TGTGCCAGCAGACCGGGACTAGCGGGAGACGAGCAGTACTTC.

J is TRBJ2-1 and V is TRBV3-1; the match to TRBD2 covers 13 bases. Germline CDR1 is LGHDT and CDR2 is YNNKEL (reference sequence). The length of the CDR3 is 16 residues. V lost 0 bases to trimming and J lost 7 bases; unmatched junction nucleotides: 3. CDR3 loop: CASSQELAGGWNEQFF. DNA for the CDR3: TGTGCCAGCAGCCAAGAACTAGCGGGAGGGTGGAATGAGCAGTTCTTC.

This clonotype was seen a few times. V usage is TRBV9 and J usage is TRBJ2-1; 8 nucleotides agree with TRBD2. From germline, CDR1 is SGDLS and CDR2 YYNGEE. V lost 4 bases to trimming and J lost 8 bases; unmatched junction nucleotides: 11. CDR3 size: 15 residues. CDR3 DNA sequence: TGTGCCAGCAGCCCGCCGGGACTAGTCGTCGATGAGCAGTTCTTC. It is translated as CASSPPGLVVDEQFF. Full variable domain (rest looked up from reference TRBV9 and TRBJ2-1): DSGVTQTPKHLITATGQRVTLRCSPRSGDLSVYWYQQSLDQGLQFLIQYYNGEERAKGNILERFSAQQFPDLHSELNLSSLELGDSALYFCASSPPGLVVDEQFFGPGTRLTVL.

V gene TRBV5-1 combines with J gene TRBJ2-1, with 8 bases fitting TRBD2. The CDR3 consists of 14 residues. The V segment lost 0 bases and the J segment 10 bases; nucleotides outside the gene matches: 6. The germline V gene encodes CDR1 SGHRS and CDR2 YFSETQ. The CDR3 DNA follows: TGCGCCAGCAGCTTGGGCTCGGGACTAGGGGAGCAGTTCTTC. Protein product: CASSLGSGLGEQFF.

This chain uses TRBV2 with TRBJ1-4; the D is unclear. Germline V CDR1 and CDR2: SNHLY, FYNNEI. This CDR3 has 14 amino acids. V lost 7 bases and J lost 0, with 9 bases in between. The CDR3 loop reads CASTADPTNEKLFF. In DNA, the CDR3 is TGTGCCAGCACGGCGGACCCAACTAATGAAAAACTGTTTTTT.

Comment on this clonotype: The conserved closing phenylalanine or tryptophan is absent in this CDR3, likely reflecting a read error. The V gene is TRBV12-3 or TRBV12-4, the J gene TRBJ2-7; D is perhaps TRBD2 (7 bases). Trimming took 6 bases from V and 5 from J, leaving 20 bases between them. The CDR3 length is 15 residues. CDR3 sequence (DNA): TGTGCCAGCAGCAGCGGGACATTGGGGCCTGACGAGCAGTACTTA. Its protein is CASSSGTLGPDEQYL.

This clonotype was seen more than once but under ten times. The V and J genes are TRBV21-1 and TRBJ2-3; the DNA was not compared with TRBD1, the D call given in the table. TRBV21-1 is noted as a pseudogene. The CDR3 spans 16 residues. The CDR3: CASSTRRGQGTDTQYF. CDR3 coding DNA: TGTGCCAGCAGCACACGAAGGGGACAGGGTACAGATACGCAGTATTTT.

CDR3 DNA sequence: TGTGCCAGCAGTTTAGGGCTCTCGCGTCAGGGACTATACAATGAGCAGTTCTTC. This encodes CASSLGLSRQGLYNEQFF. The V call is TRBV12-3 or TRBV12-4, the J call TRBJ2-1; the match to TRBD2 covers 7 bases. This CDR3 is built from 18 residues. Unmatched junction bases numbered 13, after V lost 1 base and J lost 4 bases.

In DNA form, the CDR3 reads TGCGCCAGCAGCTTGAGCCCGAATTTACTACAGGGGACGGTACACGAGCAGTACTTC. It translates to CASSLSPNLLQGTVHEQYF. J is TRBJ2-5 and V is TRBV5-1; 7 bases are a match to TRBD1. Gene TRBJ2-7 matches the end of the DNA better, so the J call may be wrong. Germline V gene data show CDR1 as SGHRS and CDR2 as YFSETQ. The CDR3 contains 19 residues.

As concerns this clonotype: The junction departs from the called germline gene at one end, perhaps through a read error. The chain links TRBV27 to TRBJ2-3; perhaps TRBD1 as D (7 bases). The CDR3 covers 16 residues. Germline V lookup: CDR1 MNHEY, CDR2 SMNVEV (reference sequence). CDR3 DNA sequence: TGTGCCGGCAGTCACAGGGGAGGAGTAAGCACAGATACGCAGTATTTT. As protein: CAGSHRGGVSTDTQYF.

J is TRBJ2-7 and V is TRBV27; 7 bases are a match to TRBD2. The J call may be incorrect, as the DNA end agrees better with TRBJ2-5. The CDR3 contains 14 residues. Looked up from germline, CDR1 is MNHEY and CDR2 is SMNVEV (reference sequence). The CDR3 bases are TGTGCCAGCAGTTTAACTAGCGTTGGGGAGACCCAGTACTTC. It encodes CASSLTSVGETQYF.

The gene calls are TRBV6-1 and TRBJ2-3; perhaps TRBD1 as D (5 bases). In germline, CDR1 is MNHNS, CDR2 SASEGT. The ends were cut back, 5 bases at V and 2 bases at J, with 17 bases in the middle. The length of the CDR3 is 16 residues. The CDR3: CASSKQGAITTDTQYF. The CDR3 bases are TGTGCCAGCAGTAAGCAAGGGGCAATTACCACAGATACGCAGTATTTT.

The chain carries TRBV20-1 and TRBJ2-7; perhaps TRBD1 as D (6 bases). The V gene lost 4 bases and the J gene lost 7 bases, with 14 bases spanning the gap. The germline V gene encodes CDR1 DFQATT and CDR2 SNEGSKA (reference sequence). This CDR3 has 12 amino acids. CDR3 in DNA: TGCAGTGCTACCGTGGGGGCCGTTGAGCAGTACTTC. Its protein product is CSATVGAVEQYF.

A single count supports this clonotype. A much more abundant neighbour one base away suggests this may be a read error. The J gene is TRBJ1-6, the V gene TRBV27, with a tentative D call TRBD1 (6 bases). Germline-derived CDR1 and CDR2 are MNHEY and SMNVEV (reference sequence). This CDR3 is 14 amino acids long. The CDR3 DNA sequence: TGTGCCAGCAGCCCTGGCAGGGACAATTCACCCCCCCACTTT. Translation: CASSPGRDNSPPHF.

This clonotype appeared a few times. V and J are TRBV24-1 and TRBJ2-5; D perhaps matches TRBD1 (6 bases). Germline CDR1 KGHDR, CDR2 SFDVKD. Deletions cut 3 bases from V and 1 base from J, with 11 bases between. CDR3 length: 15 amino acids. The CDR3 DNA follows: TGTGCCACCAGTGATCCAGGACAGCCCCAAGAGACCCAGTACTTC. Amino acids: CATSDPGQPQETQYF.

The chain employs TRBV4-1 and TRBJ1-5; D unclear. Trimming left V 1 base short and J 0 bases short, with 4 bases between. The CDR3 has 14 residues. The germline V gene has CDR1 MGHRA and CDR2 YSYEKL. The CDR3 coding sequence is TGCGCCAGCAGCCAAGCTGCTAGCAATCAGCCCCAGCATTTT. Translation: CASSQAASNQPQHF.

This clonotype was recorded once. J is TRBJ2-3 and V is TRBV9, with 8 positions matching TRBD1. Unmatched junction bases numbered 7, after V lost 3 bases and J lost 7 bases. This CDR3 is built from 14 residues. The germline gives CDR1 SGDLS, CDR2 YYNGEE. In DNA form, the CDR3 reads TGTGCCAGCAGCGCAGGACAGGGAGGAAATACGCAGTATTTT. Amino acid sequence: CASSAGQGGNTQYF.

This clonotype was seen only a few times. This chain joins TRBV29-1 and TRBJ2-1, with D uncertain. The V gene's germline CDR1 is SQVTM and CDR2 ANQGSEA. Trimming cost V 8 bases and J 5 bases, with 7 bases left between them. This CDR3 has 10 residues. The DNA of the CDR3 is TGCAGCATCAGGAACAATGAGCAGTTCTTC. As protein: CSIRNNEQFF.

The chain combines TRBV7-7 with TRBJ2-1; 9 bases map to TRBD1. This CDR3 comprises 15 residues. Germline V gene data show CDR1 as SSHAT and CDR2 as FNYEAQ (reference sequence). V shed 5 bases and J 13 bases; nucleotides not matched to a gene: 15. This chain's CDR3 is CASSGGQGSKETQFF. The CDR3 bases are TGTGCCAGCAGCGGCGGACAGGGGAGTAAAGAGACCCAGTTCTTC.

The gene calls are TRBV12-3 or TRBV12-4 and TRBJ1-2, with 9 nucleotides matching TRBD1. The V gene end was trimmed by 5 bases and the J gene end by 2 bases; junction bases not matched to a gene: 6. This CDR3 has 15 amino acids. CDR3 bases: TGTGCCAGCAGTACACAGGGGGCGCTGAACTATGGCTACACCTTC. Protein: CASSTQGALNYGYTF.

A remark on this clonotype: A single base separates this from a much larger clone, so it may be a read error. V gene TRBV5-5 combines with J gene TRBJ2-1, with 12 bases lining up with TRBD2. This CDR3 region has 21 residues. Germline V gene data show CDR1 as SGHKS and CDR2 as YYEKEE (reference sequence). CDR3 region: CTSSLALTSGGTPVRYNEQFF. In DNA form, the CDR3 reads TGTACCAGCAGCTTGGCCCTGACTAGCGGGGGAACCCCCGTGAGATACAATGAGCAGTTCTTC.

This chain uses TRBV18 with TRBJ1-1, with D unclear. The CDR3 runs 16 residues. CDR1 and CDR2 (germline): KGHSH, LQKENI. V was trimmed by 2 bases and J by 2 bases, leaving 15 bases between them. Here the CDR3 reads CASSPRFAGSNTEAFF. In DNA form, the CDR3 reads TGTGCCAGCTCACCAAGGTTCGCAGGAAGTAACACTGAAGCTTTCTTT.

The DNA for the CDR3 is TGTGCCAGCAGTTACTCCGGGACAGGGGTATACGGGCAGTACTTC. This codes for CASSYSGTGVYGQYF. The chain links TRBV6-2 or TRBV6-3 to TRBJ2-5; TRBD1 matches 10 bases. The ends lost 0 bases at V and 11 bases at J; junction bases unmatched: 9. The CDR3 spans 15 residues. Per germline, CDR1 MNHEY and CDR2 SVGEGT.

The rearrangement joins TRBV28 to TRBJ1-2; TRBD1 aligns across 9 bases. CDR3 length equals 15 residues. Losses at the gene ends were 5 bases for V and 5 bases for J; bases not matched to a gene: 9. Germline loops: CDR1 MDHEN, CDR2 SYDVKM. CDR3 loop: CASSPEDRGWYGYTF. As DNA, the CDR3 is TGTGCCAGCAGTCCCGAGGACAGGGGCTGGTATGGCTACACCTTC.

In its sample, this clonotype was seen a few times. J is TRBJ2-3 and V is TRBV4-1; 7 bases match TRBD2. The germline V gene encodes CDR1 MGHRA and CDR2 YSYEKL. V shed 2 bases and J 1 base; nucleotides not matched to a gene: 3. The CDR3 spans 15 residues. The DNA of the CDR3 is TGCGCCAGCAGCCAAAAAACTAGCGGCACAGATACGCAGTATTTT. Amino acids: CASSQKTSGTDTQYF.

The rearrangement links TRBV20-1 to TRBJ2-3, with 9 positions matching TRBD2. V lost 2 bases, J lost 4 bases, and 13 bases stayed unmatched. Germline V gene data show CDR1 as DFQATT and CDR2 as SNEGSKA (reference sequence). The CDR3 extends over 17 amino acids. The CDR3 DNA reads as TGCAGTGCTAGAATCCTAGCGGGGAGTAGTCCCCCAGATACGCAGTATTTT. This gives the protein CSARILAGSSPPDTQYF.

The genes are TRBV7-2 and TRBJ2-1, with D possibly being TRBD2 (6 bases). The germline CDR1 and CDR2 sequences are SGHTA and FQGNSA. V was clipped by 5 bases and J by 0 bases, with 14 bases between them. This CDR3 contains 16 residues. DNA of the CDR3: TGTGCCAGCAGCCAGCTAGCGTTTGGCTCCTACAATGAGCAGTTCTTC. Protein sequence: CASSQLAFGSYNEQFF.